This record looks at one TCR beta chain sequence and its context. Antigen unknown. A junction boundary mismatches the germline segment, possibly from a read error. Germline CDR1 DFQATT, CDR2 SNEGSKA (reference sequence). There are 15 residues in the CDR3. The record originates from a study of T cell repertoires in aging, cancer and after chemotherapy. Amplification of TCR beta used genomic DNA extracted from peripheral blood. Study results and caveats: Loss of evenness, beyond lost richness, contributed to age-related TCR diversity decline in cancer patients.

A mixed TRB-A/B primer pool amplified rearranged TRB by multiplex touch-down PCR. TCRdb analysed the multiplex PCR reads with MiXCR anew, one entry per CDR3 protein. The sample records a few thousand distinct CDR3 sequences, about a quarter being singletons. The chain combines TRBV20-1 with TRBJ2-1, with D perhaps assigned TRBD1 or TRBD2 (5 bases each). The sequence derives from a human donor in good health. The sequencing input was blood. The CDR3 DNA sequence: TGCAGTGCCAGAGGGGTGGGCAGAGTCTACAATGAGCAGTTCTTC. Encoded protein: CSARGVGRVYNEQFF.